This T cell receptor (beta chain) was sequenced in a study of patients and donors after allogeneic stem cell transplantation. MiXCR, run by TCRdb on the RT-PCR reads, gives a single entry per CDR3 protein. This table has under 200,000 distinct CDR3 sequences, 30% appearing once. The source is a human donor who was either an allogeneic HSCT recipient or a stem cell or donor lymphocyte infusion donor (not recorded which). It is not recorded whose cells these are; they may come from a transplant donor. What was sequenced was blood, either unsorted or a sorted T cell fraction (not recorded which).

The CDR3 DNA sequence: TGTGCCAGCAGTTCTGATACAGGGTTAGCTTTCTTT. Its translation: CASSSDTGLAFF. V is TRBV12-3 or TRBV12-4 and J is TRBJ1-1; possible D gene TRBD1, 6 bases. The CDR3 sequence is 12 residues long. V was trimmed by 4 bases and J by 10 bases, leaving 13 bases between them.